The sequence of this TCR beta chain was determined in a study of CD8+ T cells in alopecia areata. Study-wide results and limits: It was less clear whether patients shared TCRs than it was in mice, possibly because of HLA. Scalp data also include sequences from resident alphabeta T cells of normal skin. Scalp lesions, especially in alopecia totalis/universalis, had higher clonality than normal scalp.

Turning to this clone: The target antigen is unknown.

As the sequencing template, cDNA was produced by extracting RNA and reverse transcribing it. Generated by immunoSEQ multiplex PCR, the TCRdb table keeps only in-frame clones and is missing some. The sample includes around 190,000 clones, roughly 56% seen only once; the top ten take around 5%. Germline V gene data show CDR1 as MGHRA and CDR2 as YSYEKL. The CDR3 has 12 amino acids. V gave up 0 bases and J gave up 8 bases, with 7 bases separating them. This TCR derives from a human donor in good health. The chain has TRBV4-1 and TRBJ1-2; D unclear. Sequences were obtained from CD8+ T cells sorted from blood. CDR3 in amino acids: CASSQDFGGYTF. The CDR3 region has the DNA TGCGCCAGCAGCCAAGATTTTGGGGGCTACACCTTC.